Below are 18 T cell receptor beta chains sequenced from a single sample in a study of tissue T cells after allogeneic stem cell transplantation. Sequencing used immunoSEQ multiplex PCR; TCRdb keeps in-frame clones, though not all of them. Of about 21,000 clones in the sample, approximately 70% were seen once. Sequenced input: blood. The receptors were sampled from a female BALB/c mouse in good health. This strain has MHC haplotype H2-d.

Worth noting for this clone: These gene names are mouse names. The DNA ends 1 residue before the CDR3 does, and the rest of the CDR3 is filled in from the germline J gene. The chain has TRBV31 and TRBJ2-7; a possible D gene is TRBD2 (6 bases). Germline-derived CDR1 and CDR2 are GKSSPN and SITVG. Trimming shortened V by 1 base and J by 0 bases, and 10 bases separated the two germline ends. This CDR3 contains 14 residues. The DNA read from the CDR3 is TGTGCCTGGAGTCCCGCTGGGGTCTCCTATGAACAGTAC. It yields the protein CAWSPAGVSYEQY. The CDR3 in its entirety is CAWSPAGVSYEQYF. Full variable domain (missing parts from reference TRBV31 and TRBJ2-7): AQTIHQWPVAEIKAVGSPLSLGCTIKGKSSPNLYWYWQATGGTLQQLFYSITVGQVESVVQLNLSASRPKDDQFILSTEKLLLSHSGFYLCAWSPAGVSYEQYFGPGTRLTVL.

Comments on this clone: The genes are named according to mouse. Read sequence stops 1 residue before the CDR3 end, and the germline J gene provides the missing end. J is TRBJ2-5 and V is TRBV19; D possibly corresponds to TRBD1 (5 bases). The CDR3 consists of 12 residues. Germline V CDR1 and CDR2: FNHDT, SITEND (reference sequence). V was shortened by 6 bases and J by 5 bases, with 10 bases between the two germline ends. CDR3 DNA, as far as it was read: TGTGCCAGCATCCAGGGAGGAGACACCCAGTAC. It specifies CASIQGGDTQY. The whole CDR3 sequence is CASIQGGDTQYF.

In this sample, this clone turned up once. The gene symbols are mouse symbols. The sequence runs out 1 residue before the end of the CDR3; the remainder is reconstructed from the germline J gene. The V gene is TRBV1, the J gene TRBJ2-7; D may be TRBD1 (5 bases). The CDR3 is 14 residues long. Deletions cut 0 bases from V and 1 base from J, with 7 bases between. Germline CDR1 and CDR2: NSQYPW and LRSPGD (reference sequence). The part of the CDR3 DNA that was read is TGCACCTGCAGTGCAGATTCAGGGTCCTATGAACAGTAC. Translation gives CTCSADSGSYEQY. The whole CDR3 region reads CTCSADSGSYEQYF.

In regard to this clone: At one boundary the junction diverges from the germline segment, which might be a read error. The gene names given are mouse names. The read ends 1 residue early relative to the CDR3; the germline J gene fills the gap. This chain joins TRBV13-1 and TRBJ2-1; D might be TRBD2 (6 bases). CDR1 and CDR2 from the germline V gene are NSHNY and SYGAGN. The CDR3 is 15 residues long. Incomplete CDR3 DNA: TGTGCCAGCAGTGATGGGGGGGATAACTATGTTGAGCAGTTC. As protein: CASSDGGDNYVEQF. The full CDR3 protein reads CASSDGGDNYVEQFF.

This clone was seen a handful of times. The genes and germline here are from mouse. The covered CDR3 bases are TGTGCCAGCGGTGATGCCTGGGGGGCCTCTTATGAACAGTAC. It yields the protein CASGDAWGASYEQY. The entire CDR3 sequence reads CASGDAWGASYEQYF. The chain recombines TRBV13-2 with TRBJ2-7; TRBD2 matches at 8 bases. Read data end 1 residue before the CDR3 end; the end is taken from the germline J gene. This CDR3 comprises 15 residues. V shed 0 bases, J shed 4 bases, and the junction held 6 bases outside the gene matches. In germline, CDR1 is NNHNN, CDR2 SYGAGS (reference sequence).

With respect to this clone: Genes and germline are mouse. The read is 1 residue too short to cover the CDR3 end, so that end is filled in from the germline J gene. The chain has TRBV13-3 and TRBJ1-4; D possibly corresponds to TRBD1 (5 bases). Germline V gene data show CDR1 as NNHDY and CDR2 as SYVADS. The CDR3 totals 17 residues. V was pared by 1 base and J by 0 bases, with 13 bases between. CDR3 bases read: TGTGCCAGCAGTGATACAGGCGGTCCGATTTCCAACGAAAGATTATTT. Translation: CASSDTGGPISNERLF. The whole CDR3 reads CASSDTGGPISNERLFF.

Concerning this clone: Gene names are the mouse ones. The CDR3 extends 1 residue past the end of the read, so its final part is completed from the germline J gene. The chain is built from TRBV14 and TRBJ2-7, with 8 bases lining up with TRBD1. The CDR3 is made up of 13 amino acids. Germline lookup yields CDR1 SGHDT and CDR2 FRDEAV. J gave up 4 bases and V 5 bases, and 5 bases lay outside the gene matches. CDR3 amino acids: CASRDRVKYEQYF. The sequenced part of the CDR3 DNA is TGTGCCAGCAGGGACAGGGTGAAATATGAACAGTAC. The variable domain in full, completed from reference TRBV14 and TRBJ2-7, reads EAGVTQSPRYAVLQEGQAVSFWCDPISGHDTLYWYQQPRDQGPQLLVYFRDEAVIDNSQLPSDRFSAVRPKGTNSTLKIQSAKQGDTATYLCASRDRVKYEQYFGPGTRLTVL.

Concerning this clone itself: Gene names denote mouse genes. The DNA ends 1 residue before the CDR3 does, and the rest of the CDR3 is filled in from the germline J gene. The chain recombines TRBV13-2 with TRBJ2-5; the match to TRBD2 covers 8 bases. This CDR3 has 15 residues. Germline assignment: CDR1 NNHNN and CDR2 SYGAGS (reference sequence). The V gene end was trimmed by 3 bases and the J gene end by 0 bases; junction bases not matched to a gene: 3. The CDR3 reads CASGGWGVNQDTQYF. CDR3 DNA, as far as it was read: TGTGCCAGCGGTGGCTGGGGGGTTAACCAAGACACCCAGTAC.

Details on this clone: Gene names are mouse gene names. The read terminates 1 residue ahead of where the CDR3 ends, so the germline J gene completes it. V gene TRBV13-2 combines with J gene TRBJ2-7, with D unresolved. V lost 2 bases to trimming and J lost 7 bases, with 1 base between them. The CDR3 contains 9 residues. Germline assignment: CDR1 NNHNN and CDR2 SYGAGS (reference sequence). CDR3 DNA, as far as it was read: TGTGCCAGCGGTGAAGAACAGTAC. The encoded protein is CASGEEQY. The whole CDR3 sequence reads CASGEEQYF.

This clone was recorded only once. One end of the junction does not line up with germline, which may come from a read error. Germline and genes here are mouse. Incomplete CDR3 DNA: TGTGTCTGGAGTCTATACAGTAGTGCAGAAACGCTGTAT. Amino acids: CVWSLYSSAETLY. The complete CDR3 protein is CVWSLYSSAETLYF. The chain employs TRBV31 and TRBJ2-3; the D is unclear. The read ends 1 residue early relative to the CDR3; the germline J gene fills the gap. In germline, CDR1 is GKSSPN, CDR2 SITVG. The CDR3 totals 14 residues.

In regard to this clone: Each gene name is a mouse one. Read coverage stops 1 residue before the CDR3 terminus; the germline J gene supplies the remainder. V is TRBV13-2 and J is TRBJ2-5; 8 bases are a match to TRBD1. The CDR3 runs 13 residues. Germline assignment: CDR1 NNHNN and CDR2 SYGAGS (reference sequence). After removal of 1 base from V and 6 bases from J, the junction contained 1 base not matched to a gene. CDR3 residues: CASGDRTGDTQYF. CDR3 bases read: TGTGCCAGCGGTGATAGGACAGGGGACACCCAGTAC.

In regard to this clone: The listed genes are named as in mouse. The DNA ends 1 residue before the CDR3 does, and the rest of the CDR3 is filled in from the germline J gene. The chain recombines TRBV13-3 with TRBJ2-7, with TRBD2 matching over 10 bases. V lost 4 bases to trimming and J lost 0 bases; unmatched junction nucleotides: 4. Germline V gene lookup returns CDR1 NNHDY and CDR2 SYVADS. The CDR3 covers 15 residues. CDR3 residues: CASSLLGGSSYEQYF. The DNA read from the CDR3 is TGTGCCAGCAGTCTACTGGGGGGGAGCTCCTATGAACAGTAC.

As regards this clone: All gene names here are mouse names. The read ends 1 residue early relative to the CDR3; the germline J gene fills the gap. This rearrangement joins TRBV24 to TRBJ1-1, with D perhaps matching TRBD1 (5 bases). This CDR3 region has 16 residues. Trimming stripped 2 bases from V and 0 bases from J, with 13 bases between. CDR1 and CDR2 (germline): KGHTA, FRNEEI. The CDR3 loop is CASSLGAGDANTEVFF. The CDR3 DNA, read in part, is TGTGCCAGCAGTCTGGGGGCGGGGGACGCAAACACAGAAGTCTTC.

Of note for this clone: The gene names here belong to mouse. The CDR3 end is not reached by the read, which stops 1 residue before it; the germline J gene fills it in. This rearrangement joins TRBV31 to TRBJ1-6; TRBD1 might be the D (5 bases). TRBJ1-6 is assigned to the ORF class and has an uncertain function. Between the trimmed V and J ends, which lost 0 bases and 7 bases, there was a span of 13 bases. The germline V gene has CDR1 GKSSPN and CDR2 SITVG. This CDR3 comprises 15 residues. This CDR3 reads CAWSLGRVGNSPLYF. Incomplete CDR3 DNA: TGTGCCTGGAGTCTAGGCAGGGTGGGAAATTCGCCCCTCTAC.

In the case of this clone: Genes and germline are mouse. The sequenced part of the CDR3 DNA is TGTGCCAGCAGCCCACAGGGCAACCAAGACACCCAGTAC. This sequence encodes CASSPQGNQDTQY. The entire CDR3 is CASSPQGNQDTQYF. This sequence joins TRBV3 and TRBJ2-5; tentative D call: TRBD1 (6 bases). The read ends 1 residue early relative to the CDR3; the germline J gene fills the gap. The CDR3 consists of 14 residues. The V end lost 5 bases, the J end lost 0 bases, and 9 bases lay between the germline ends. The germline V gene has CDR1 SNHLY and CDR2 FYNGKV (reference sequence).

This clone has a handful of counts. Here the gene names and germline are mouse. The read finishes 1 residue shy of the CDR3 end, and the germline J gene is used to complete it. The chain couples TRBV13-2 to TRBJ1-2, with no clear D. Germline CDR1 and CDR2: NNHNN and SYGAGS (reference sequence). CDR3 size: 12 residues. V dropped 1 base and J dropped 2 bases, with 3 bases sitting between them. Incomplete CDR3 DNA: TGTGCCAGCGGTGATTTTAACTCCGACTACACC. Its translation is CASGDFNSDYT. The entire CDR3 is CASGDFNSDYTF.

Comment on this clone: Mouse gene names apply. CDR3 protein: CASSPGGVQDTQYF. The DNA read from the CDR3 is TGTGCCAGCAGTCCTGGGGGGGTCCAAGACACCCAGTAC. The chain links TRBV14 to TRBJ2-5, with TRBD2 matching 9 bases. Sequencing ends 1 residue short of the CDR3 end; the germline J gene provides the rest. The CDR3 has 14 amino acids. Trimming removed 4 bases from V and 2 bases from J; junction bases left unmatched: 2. Per germline, CDR1 SGHDT and CDR2 FRDEAV.

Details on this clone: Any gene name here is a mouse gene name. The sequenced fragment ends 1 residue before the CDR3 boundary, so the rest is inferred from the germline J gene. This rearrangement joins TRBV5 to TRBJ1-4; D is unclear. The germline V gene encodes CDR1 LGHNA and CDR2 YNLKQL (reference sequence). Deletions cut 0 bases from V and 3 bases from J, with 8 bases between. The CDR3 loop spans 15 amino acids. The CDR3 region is CASSQDRWPNERLFF. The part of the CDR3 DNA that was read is TGTGCCAGCAGCCAAGACAGGTGGCCCAACGAAAGATTATTT.